The text below deals with one T cell receptor beta chain. Its target is unknown. The sample belongs to a study of PD-L1 blockade in urothelial cancer. Study-level results: TCR clonality was measured in pretreatment peripheral blood. Clonality below the median predicted better survival.

CDR3 length: 11 residues. V was shortened by 3 bases and J by 7 bases, with 4 bases between the two germline ends. Germline V gene sequence: CDR1 ENHRY, CDR2 SYGVKD. The table came from immunoSEQ multiplex PCR; TCRdb's copy has only in-frame clones and leaves some out. Here the sample spans some 100,000 clones, about nine tenths being singletons. Sequenced material: PBMCs, taken around atezolizumab (anti-PD-L1) treatment. The origin of this receptor is a woman aged 80 or over with urothelial cancer. V usage is TRBV10-3 and J usage is TRBJ2-1, with D hard to call. The CDR3 region is CAISDINEQFF. As DNA, the CDR3 is TGTGCCATCAGTGATATTAATGAGCAGTTCTTC.